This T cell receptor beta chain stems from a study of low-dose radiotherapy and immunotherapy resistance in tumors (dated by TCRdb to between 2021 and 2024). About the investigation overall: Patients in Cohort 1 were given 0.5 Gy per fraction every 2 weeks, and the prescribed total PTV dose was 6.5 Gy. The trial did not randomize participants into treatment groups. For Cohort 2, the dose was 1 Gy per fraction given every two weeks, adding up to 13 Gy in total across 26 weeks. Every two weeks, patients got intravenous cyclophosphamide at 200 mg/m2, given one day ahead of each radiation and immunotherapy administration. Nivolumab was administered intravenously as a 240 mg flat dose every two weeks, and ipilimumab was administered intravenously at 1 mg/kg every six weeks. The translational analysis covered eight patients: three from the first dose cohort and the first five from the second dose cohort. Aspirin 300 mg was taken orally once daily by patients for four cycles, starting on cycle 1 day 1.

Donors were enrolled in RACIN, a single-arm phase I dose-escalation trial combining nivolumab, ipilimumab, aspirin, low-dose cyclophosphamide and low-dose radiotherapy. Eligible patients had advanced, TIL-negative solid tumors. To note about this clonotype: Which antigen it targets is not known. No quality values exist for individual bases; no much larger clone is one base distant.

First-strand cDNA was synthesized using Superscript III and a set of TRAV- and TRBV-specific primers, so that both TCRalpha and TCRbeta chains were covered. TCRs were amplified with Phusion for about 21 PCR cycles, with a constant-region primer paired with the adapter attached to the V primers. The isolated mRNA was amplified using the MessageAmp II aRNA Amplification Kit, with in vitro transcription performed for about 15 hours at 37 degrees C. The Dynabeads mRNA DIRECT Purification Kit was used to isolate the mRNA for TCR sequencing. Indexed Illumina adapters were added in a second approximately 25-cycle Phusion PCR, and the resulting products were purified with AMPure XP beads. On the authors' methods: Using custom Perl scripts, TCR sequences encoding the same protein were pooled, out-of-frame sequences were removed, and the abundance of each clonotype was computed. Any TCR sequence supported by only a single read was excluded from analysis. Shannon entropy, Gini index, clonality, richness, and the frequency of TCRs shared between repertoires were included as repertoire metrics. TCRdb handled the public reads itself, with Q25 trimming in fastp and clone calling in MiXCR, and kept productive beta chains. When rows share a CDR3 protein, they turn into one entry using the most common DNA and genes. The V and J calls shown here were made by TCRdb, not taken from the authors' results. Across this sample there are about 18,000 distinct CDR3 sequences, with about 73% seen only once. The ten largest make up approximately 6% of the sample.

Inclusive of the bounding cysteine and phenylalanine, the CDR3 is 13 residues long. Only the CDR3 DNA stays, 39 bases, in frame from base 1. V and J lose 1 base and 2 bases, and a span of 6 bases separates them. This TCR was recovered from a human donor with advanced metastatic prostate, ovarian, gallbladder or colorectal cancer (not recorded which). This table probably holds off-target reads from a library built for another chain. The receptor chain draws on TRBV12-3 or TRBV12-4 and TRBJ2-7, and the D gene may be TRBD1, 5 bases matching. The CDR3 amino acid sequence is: CASSLGQTYEQYF. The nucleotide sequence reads TGTGCCAGCAGTTTAGGACAGACCTACGAGCAGTACTTC.